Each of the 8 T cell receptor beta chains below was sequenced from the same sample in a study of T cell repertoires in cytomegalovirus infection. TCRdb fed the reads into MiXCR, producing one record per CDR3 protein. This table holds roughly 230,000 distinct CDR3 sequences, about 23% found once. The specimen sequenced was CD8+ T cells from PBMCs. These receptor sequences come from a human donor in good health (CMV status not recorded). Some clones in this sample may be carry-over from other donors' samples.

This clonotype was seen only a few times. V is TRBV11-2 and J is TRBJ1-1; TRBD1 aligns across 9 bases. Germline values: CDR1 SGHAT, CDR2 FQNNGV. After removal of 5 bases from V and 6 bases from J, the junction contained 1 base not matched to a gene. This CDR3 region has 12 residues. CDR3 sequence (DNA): TGTGCCAGCAGCCGGGACAGGGCTGAAGCTTTCTTT. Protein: CASSRDRAEAFF.

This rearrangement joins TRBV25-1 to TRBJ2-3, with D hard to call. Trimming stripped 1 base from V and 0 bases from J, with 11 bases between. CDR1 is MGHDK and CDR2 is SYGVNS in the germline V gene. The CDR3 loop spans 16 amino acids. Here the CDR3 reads CASSESGGSSTDTQYF. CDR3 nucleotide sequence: TGTGCCAGCAGTGAATCTGGCGGCTCTAGCACAGATACGCAGTATTTT.

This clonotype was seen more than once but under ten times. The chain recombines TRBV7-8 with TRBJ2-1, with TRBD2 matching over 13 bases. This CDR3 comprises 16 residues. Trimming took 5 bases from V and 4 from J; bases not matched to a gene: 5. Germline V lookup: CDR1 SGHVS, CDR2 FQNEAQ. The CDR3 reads CASSPTSGGTYNEQFF. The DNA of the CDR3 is TGTGCCAGCAGCCCGACTAGCGGGGGGACTTACAATGAGCAGTTCTTC.

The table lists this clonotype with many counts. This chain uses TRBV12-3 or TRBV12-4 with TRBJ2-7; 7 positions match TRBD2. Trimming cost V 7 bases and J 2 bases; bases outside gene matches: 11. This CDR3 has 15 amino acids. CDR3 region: CASTPDASGAYEQYF. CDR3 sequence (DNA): TGTGCCAGCACCCCGGATGCTAGCGGTGCCTACGAGCAGTACTTC.

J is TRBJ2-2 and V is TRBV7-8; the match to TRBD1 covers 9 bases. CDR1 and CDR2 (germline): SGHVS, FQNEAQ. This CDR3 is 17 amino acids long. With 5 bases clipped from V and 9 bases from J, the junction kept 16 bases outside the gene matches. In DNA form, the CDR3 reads TGTGCCAGCAGCCCGACCGACAGGGGGTTATTGGCCCGGGAGCTGTTTTTT. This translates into CASSPTDRGLLARELFF. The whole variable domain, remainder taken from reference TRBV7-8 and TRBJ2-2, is GAGVSQSPRYKVAKRGQDVALRCDPISGHVSLFWYQQALGQGPEFLTYFQNEAQLDKSGLPSDRFFAERPEGSVSTLKIQRTQQEDSAVYLCASSPTDRGLLARELFFGEGSRLTVL.

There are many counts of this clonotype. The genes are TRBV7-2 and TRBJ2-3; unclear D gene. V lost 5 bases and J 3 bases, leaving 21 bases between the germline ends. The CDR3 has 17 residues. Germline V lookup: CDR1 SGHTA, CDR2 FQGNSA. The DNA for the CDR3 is TGTGCCAGCAGCCCATGGGCAGACCAAATACTTACAGATACGCAGTATTTT. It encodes CASSPWADQILTDTQYF.

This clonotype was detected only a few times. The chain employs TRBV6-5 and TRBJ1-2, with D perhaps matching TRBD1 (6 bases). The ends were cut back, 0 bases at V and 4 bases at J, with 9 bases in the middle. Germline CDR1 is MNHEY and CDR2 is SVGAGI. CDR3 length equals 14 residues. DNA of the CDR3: TGTGCCAGCAGTTACTCACAGGGCCCCTATGGCTACACCTTC. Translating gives CASSYSQGPYGYTF.

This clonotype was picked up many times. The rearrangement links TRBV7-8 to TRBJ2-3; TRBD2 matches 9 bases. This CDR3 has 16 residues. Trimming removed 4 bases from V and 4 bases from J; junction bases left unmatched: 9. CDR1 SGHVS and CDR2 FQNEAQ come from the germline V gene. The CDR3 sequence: CASSSPASGDADTQYF. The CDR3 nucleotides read TGTGCCAGCAGCTCTCCAGCTAGCGGGGACGCAGATACGCAGTATTTT.